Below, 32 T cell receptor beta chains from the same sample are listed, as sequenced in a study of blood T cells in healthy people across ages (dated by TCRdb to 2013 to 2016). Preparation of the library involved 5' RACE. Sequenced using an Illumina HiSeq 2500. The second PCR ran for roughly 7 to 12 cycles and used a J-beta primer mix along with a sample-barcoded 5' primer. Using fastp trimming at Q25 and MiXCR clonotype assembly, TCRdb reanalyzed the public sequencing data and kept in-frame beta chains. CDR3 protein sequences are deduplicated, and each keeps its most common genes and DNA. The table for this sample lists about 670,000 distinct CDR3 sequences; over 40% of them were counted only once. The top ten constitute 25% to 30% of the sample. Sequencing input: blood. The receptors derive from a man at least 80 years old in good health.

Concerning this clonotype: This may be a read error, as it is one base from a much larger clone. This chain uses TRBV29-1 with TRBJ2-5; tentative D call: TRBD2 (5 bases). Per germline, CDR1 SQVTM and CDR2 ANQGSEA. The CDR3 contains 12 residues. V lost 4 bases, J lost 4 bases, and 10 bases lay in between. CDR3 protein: CSVGASRETQYF. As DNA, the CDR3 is TGCAGCGTTGGGGCTAGCAGAGAGACCCAGTACTTC.

The CDR3 coding sequence is TGTGCCAGCAGCCAGGGGACTACCAAAGGCTCCTACGAGCAGTACTTC. The encoded protein is CASSQGTTKGSYEQYF. The V call is TRBV4-2, the J call TRBJ2-7; 7 bases map to TRBD2. The junction had 8 bases not matched to a gene; V was cut back by 3 bases and J by 0 bases. From germline, CDR1 is LGHNA and CDR2 YNFKEQ. The length of the CDR3 is 16 residues.

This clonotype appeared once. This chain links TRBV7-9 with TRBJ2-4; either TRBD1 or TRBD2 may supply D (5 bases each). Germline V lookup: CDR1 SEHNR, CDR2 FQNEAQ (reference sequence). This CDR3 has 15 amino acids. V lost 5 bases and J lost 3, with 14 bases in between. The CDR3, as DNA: TGTGCCAGCAGCCCCGGGGCATTTGACAAAAACATTCAGTACTTC. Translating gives CASSPGAFDKNIQYF.

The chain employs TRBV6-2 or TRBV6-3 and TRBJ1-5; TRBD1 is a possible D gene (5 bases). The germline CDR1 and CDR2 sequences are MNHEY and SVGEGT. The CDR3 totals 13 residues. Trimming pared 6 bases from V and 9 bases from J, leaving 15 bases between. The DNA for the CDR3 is TGTGCCAGCAGCCCGGGACCCCCTTGGCCCCAGCATTTT. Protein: CASSPGPPWPQHF.

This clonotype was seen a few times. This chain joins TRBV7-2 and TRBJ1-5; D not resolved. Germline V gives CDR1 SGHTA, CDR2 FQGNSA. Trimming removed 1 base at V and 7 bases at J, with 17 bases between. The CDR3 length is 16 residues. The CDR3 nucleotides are TGTGCCAGCAGCTTAGTGGCTTCGGAGAGCAGCCAGCCCCAGCATTTT. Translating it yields CASSLVASESSQPQHF.

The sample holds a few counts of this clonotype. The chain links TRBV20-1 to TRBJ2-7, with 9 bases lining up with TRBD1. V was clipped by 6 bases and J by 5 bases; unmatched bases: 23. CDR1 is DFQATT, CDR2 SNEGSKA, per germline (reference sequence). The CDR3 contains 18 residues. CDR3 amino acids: CSALVTNLGQGLFNEQYF. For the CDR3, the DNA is TGCAGTGCCCTAGTGACCAACCTAGGACAGGGGTTATTCAACGAGCAGTACTTC.

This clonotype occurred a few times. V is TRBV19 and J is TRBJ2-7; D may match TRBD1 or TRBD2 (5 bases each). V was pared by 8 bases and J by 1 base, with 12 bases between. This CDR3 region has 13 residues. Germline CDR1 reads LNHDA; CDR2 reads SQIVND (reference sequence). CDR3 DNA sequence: TGTGCCAGTTCAGAGGGGCCATCCTACGAGCAGTACTTC. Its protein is CASSEGPSYEQYF.

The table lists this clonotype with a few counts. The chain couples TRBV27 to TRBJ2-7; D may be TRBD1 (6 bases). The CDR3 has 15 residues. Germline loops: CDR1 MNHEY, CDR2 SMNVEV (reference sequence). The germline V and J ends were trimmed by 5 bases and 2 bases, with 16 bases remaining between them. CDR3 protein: CASSKSRQEAYEQYF. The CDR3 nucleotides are TGTGCCAGCAGTAAATCGCGACAGGAGGCCTACGAGCAGTACTTC.

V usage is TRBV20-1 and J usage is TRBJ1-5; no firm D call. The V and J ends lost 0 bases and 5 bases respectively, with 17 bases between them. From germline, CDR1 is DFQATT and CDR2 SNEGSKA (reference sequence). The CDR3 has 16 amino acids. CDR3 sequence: CSAREPLGGQYQPQHF. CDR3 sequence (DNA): TGCAGTGCTAGAGAACCCCTGGGCGGCCAATATCAGCCCCAGCATTTT.

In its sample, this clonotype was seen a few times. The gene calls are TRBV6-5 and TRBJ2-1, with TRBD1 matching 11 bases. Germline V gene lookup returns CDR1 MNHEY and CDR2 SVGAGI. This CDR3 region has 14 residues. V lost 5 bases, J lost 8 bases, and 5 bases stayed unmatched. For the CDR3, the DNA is TGTGCCAGCAGTAGAGGGACAGGGGGGGATGAGCAGTTCTTC. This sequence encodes CASSRGTGGDEQFF.

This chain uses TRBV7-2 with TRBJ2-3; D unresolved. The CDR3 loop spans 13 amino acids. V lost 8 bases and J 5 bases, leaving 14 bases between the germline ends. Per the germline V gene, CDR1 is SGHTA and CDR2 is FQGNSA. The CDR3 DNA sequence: TGTGCCAGCTTCCCGGATTCTGTAGATACGCAGTATTTT. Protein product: CASFPDSVDTQYF. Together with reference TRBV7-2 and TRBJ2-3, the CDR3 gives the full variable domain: GAGVSQSPSNKVTEKGKDVELRCDPISGHTALYWYRQSLGQGLEFLIYFQGNSAPDKSGLPSDRFSAERTGGSVSTLTIQRTQQEDSAVYLCASFPDSVDTQYFGPGTRLTVL.

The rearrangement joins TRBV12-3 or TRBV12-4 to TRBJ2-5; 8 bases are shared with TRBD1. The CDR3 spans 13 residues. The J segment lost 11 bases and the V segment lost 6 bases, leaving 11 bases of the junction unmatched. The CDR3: CASSTQGAWEQYF. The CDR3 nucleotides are TGTGCCAGCAGCACCCAGGGGGCCTGGGAGCAGTACTTC.

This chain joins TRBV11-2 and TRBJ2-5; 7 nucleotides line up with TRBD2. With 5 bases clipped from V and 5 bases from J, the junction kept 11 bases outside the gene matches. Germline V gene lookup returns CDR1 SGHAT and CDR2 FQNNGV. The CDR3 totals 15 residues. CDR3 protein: CASSRWGGRLETQYF. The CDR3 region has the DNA TGTGCCAGCAGCCGGTGGGGAGGGAGGTTGGAGACCCAGTACTTC.

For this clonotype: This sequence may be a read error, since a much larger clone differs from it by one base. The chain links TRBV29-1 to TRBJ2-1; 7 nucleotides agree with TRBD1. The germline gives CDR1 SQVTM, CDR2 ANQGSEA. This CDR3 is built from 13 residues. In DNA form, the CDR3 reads TGCGGCAGCCGGGACAGAGACTACAATGAGCAGTTCTTC. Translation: CGSRDRDYNEQFF.

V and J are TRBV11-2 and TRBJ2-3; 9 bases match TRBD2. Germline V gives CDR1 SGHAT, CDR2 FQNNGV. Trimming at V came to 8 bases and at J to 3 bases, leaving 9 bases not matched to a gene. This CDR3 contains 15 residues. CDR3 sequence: CASALRLAGTDTQYF. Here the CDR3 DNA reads TGTGCCAGCGCCCTGAGGCTAGCGGGAACAGATACGCAGTATTTT.

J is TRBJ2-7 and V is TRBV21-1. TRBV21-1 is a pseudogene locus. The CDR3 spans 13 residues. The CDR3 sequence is CASRDRKSYEQYF. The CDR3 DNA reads TGTGCCAGCAGGGACAGGAAATCCTACGAGCAGTACTTC.

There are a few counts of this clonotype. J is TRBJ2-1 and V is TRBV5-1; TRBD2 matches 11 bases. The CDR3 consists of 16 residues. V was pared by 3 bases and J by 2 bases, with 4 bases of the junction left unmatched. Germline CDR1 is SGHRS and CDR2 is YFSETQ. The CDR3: CASSWGTSGPYNEQFF. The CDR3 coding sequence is TGCGCCAGCAGCTGGGGGACTAGCGGCCCCTACAATGAGCAGTTCTTC.

CDR3 residues: CASSSDRTSGITYQETQYF. The CDR3 region has the DNA TGTGCCAGCAGTTCAGACAGGACTAGCGGGATTACGTACCAAGAGACCCAGTACTTC. The chain has TRBV6-5 and TRBJ2-5; 12 bases are a match to TRBD2. The V gene's germline CDR1 is MNHEY and CDR2 SVGAGI. The CDR3 loop spans 19 amino acids. J lost 0 bases, V lost 4 bases, and 12 bases had no gene match.

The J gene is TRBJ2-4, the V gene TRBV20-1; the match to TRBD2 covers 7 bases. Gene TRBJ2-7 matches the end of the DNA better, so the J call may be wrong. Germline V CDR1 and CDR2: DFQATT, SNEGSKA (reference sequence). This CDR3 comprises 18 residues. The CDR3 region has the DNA TGCAGTGCTAGGGGAACTCCCGGCGGGAGCGCCACCTATTACGAGCAGTACTTC. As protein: CSARGTPGGSATYYEQYF.

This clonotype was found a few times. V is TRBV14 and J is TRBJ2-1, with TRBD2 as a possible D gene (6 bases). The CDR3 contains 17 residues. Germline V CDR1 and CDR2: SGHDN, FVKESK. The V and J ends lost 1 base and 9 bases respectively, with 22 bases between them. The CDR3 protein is CASSQALTSRSVGEQFF. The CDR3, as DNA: TGTGCCAGCAGCCAAGCCCTTACTAGCAGGTCCGTTGGTGAGCAGTTCTTC.

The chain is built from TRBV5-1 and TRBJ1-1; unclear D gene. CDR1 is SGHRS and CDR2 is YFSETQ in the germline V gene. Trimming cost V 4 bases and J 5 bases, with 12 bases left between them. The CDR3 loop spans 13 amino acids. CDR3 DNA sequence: TGCGCCAGCAGCCCGCGGGATGGGACTGAAGCTTTCTTT. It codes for CASSPRDGTEAFF.

This CDR3 reads CASSPRKLDLLAKNIQYF. The CDR3 DNA follows: TGTGCCAGCTCACCACGGAAACTGGACCTTCTAGCCAAAAACATTCAGTACTTC. The V call is TRBV18, the J call TRBJ2-4; D gene uncertain. Trimming removed 1 base at V and 0 bases at J, with 16 bases between. CDR3 length: 18 amino acids. From germline, CDR1 is KGHSH and CDR2 LQKENI.

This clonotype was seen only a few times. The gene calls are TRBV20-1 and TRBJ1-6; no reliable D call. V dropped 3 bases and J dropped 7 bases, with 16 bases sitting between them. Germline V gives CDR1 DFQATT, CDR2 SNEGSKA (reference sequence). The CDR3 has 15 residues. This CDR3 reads CSASQIEDANSPLHF. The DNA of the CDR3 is TGCAGTGCTAGTCAAATTGAAGATGCAAATTCACCCCTCCACTTT.

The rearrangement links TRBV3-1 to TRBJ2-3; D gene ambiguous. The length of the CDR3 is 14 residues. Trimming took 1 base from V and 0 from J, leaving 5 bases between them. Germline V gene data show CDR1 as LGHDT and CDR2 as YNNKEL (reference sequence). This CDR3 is CASSQAMSTDTQYF. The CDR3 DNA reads TGTGCCAGCAGCCAAGCAATGAGCACAGATACGCAGTATTTT.

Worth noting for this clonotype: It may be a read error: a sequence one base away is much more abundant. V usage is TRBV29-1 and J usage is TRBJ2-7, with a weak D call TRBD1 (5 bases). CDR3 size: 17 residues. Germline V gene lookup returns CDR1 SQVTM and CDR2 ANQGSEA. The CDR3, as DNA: TGCGGCGTTGAAGGGGTTTTGGGGAACCAAAGCTCCTACGAGCAGTACTTC. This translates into CGVEGVLGNQSSYEQYF.

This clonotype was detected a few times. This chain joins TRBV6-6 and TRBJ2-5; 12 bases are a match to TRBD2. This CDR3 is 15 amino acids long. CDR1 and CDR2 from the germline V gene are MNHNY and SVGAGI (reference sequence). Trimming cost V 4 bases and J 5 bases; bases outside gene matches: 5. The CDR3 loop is CASSSSGRETETQYF. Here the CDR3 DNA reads TGTGCCAGCAGTTCTAGCGGGAGGGAGACCGAGACCCAGTACTTC.

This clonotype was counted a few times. The CDR3 DNA sequence: TGCGCCAGCAGCCAAGATTTTGCTAGCGGGGCCACCGCAGATACGCAGTATTTT. The encoded protein is CASSQDFASGATADTQYF. The J gene is TRBJ2-3, the V gene TRBV4-3, with 9 bases matching TRBD2. V lost 0 bases to trimming and J lost 4 bases; unmatched junction nucleotides: 11. Germline assignment: CDR1 LGHNA and CDR2 YSLEER. The length of the CDR3 is 18 residues.

The CDR3 loop reads CSAIPGTSSKGSFF. Written as DNA, the CDR3 is TGCAGTGCTATTCCCGGGACTAGCAGCAAGGGATCGTTCTTC. The rearrangement joins TRBV20-1 to TRBJ2-1; the match to TRBD2 covers 9 bases. Germline loops: CDR1 DFQATT, CDR2 SNEGSKA (reference sequence). After removal of 4 bases from V and 15 bases from J, the junction contained 16 bases not matched to a gene. There are 14 residues in the CDR3.

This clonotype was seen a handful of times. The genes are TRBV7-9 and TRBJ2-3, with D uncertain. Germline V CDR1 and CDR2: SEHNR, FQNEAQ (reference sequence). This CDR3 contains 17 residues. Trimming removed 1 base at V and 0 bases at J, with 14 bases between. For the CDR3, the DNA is TGTGCCAGCAGCTTAGATGCGCGTTTTCTTAGCACAGATACGCAGTATTTT. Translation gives CASSLDARFLSTDTQYF.

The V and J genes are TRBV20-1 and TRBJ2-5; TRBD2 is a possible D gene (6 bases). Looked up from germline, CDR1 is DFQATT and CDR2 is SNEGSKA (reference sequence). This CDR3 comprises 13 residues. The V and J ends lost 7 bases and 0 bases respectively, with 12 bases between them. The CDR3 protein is CSVEGGNQETQYF. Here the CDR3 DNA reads TGCAGTGTAGAAGGCGGGAACCAAGAGACCCAGTACTTC.

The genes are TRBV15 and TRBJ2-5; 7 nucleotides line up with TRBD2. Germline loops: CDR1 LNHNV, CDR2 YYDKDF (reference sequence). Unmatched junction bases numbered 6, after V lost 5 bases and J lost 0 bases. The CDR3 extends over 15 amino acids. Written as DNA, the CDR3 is TGTGCCACCAGCGCGACTAGCTGGGACCAAGAGACCCAGTACTTC. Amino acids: CATSATSWDQETQYF.

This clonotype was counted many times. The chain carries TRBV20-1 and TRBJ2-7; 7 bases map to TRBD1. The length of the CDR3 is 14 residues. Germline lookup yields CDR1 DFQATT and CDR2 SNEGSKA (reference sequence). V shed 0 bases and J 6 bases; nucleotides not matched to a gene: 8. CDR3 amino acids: CSARDRTGSPEQYF. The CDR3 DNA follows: TGCAGTGCTAGAGATAGGACAGGCTCCCCCGAGCAGTACTTC.